Listed below are T cell receptor beta chains from one sample, sequenced in a study of cytomegalovirus exposure and HLA in healthy donors. Measured with immunoSEQ multiplex PCR; TCRdb has only the in-frame clones, and not every one. The sample lists around 170,000 clones, around 77% seen once, with 2% to 2.5% in the top ten. Sequences were obtained from PBMCs. Source of these receptors: a man in his 60s in good health and CMV-seronegative. Both conserved end residues are part of each CDR3. A D gene is named only where the DNA matches it firmly. Rows may omit the clone size; those that give it use once, few, many or a size class.

d_call: TRBD1
clone_size: .
j_call: TRBJ1-1
v_call: TRBV19
cdr3_aa: CASSIPPGTGRGTEAFF
cdr3_nt: TGTGCCAGTAGTATACCCCCGGGGACAGGGCGGGGCACTGAAGCTTTCTTT

d_call: TRBD1
clone_size: .
j_call: TRBJ2-3
v_call: TRBV29-1
cdr3_aa: CSVVSGQVSQSQYF
cdr3_nt: TGCAGCGTTGTTTCGGGACAGGTTAGCCAATCGCAGTATTTT

d_call: TRBD1
clone_size: .
j_call: TRBJ1-2
v_call: TRBV5-1
cdr3_aa: CASSPPPGTGSSNYGYTF
cdr3_nt: TGCGCCAGCAGCCCTCCCCCCGGGACAGGGAGTTCTAACTATGGCTACACCTTC

d_call: .
clone_size: .
j_call: TRBJ1-2
v_call: TRBV5-6
cdr3_aa: CASSLVNPGTKGYTF
cdr3_nt: TGTGCCAGCAGCTTGGTAAATCCAGGGACAAAGGGCTACACCTTC

d_call: .
clone_size: once
j_call: TRBJ1-2
v_call: TRBV19
cdr3_aa: CATAGYGYTF
cdr3_nt: TGTGCCACGGCGGGCTATGGCTACACCTTC

d_call: .
clone_size: .
j_call: TRBJ2-1
v_call: TRBV5-6
cdr3_aa: CASNYDDRNEQFF
cdr3_nt: TGTGCCAGCAACTATGACGACAGAAATGAGCAGTTCTTC

d_call: .
clone_size: .
j_call: TRBJ1-1
v_call: TRBV5-6
cdr3_aa: CASSLLQGSTEAFF
cdr3_nt: TGTGCCAGCAGCTTGCTGCAGGGGAGTACTGAAGCTTTCTTT

d_call: TRBD2
clone_size: .
j_call: TRBJ2-5
v_call: TRBV10-3
cdr3_aa: CAISESGGTQETQYF
cdr3_nt: TGTGCCATCAGTGAGTCGGGGGGGACCCAAGAGACCCAGTACTTC

d_call: .
clone_size: .
j_call: TRBJ1-4
v_call: TRBV9
cdr3_aa: CASSVRTASNEKLFF
cdr3_nt: TGTGCCAGCAGCGTCCGGACAGCTTCGAATGAAAAACTGTTTTTT

d_call: TRBD1
clone_size: .
j_call: TRBJ1-2
v_call: TRBV7-9
cdr3_aa: CASSPGTGLNYGYTF
cdr3_nt: TGTGCCAGCAGCCCGGGGACAGGGTTAAACTATGGCTACACCTTC

d_call: TRBD1
clone_size: .
j_call: TRBJ1-1
v_call: TRBV5-6
cdr3_aa: CASSAGQGMNTEAFF
cdr3_nt: TGTGCCAGCAGCGCTGGACAGGGCATGAACACTGAAGCTTTCTTT

d_call: .
clone_size: .
j_call: TRBJ2-3
v_call: TRBV7-9
cdr3_aa: CASSLDGTDTQYF
cdr3_nt: TGTGCCAGCAGCTTAGACGGTACAGATACGCAGTATTTT

d_call: .
clone_size: .
j_call: TRBJ1-1
v_call: TRBV11-2
cdr3_aa: CASGRQNTEAFF
cdr3_nt: TGTGCCAGTGGGAGGCAGAACACTGAAGCTTTCTTT

d_call: .
clone_size: .
j_call: TRBJ1-2
v_call: TRBV6-5
cdr3_aa: CASSYSGSRGGYTF
cdr3_nt: TGTGCCAGCAGTTACTCGGGGTCCAGGGGTGGCTACACCTTC

d_call: .
clone_size: .
j_call: TRBJ1-1
v_call: TRBV29-1
cdr3_aa: CSVEDRGTEAFF
cdr3_nt: TGCAGCGTTGAAGATCGGGGCACTGAAGCTTTCTTT

d_call: TRBD1
clone_size: .
j_call: TRBJ2-2
v_call: TRBV5-1
cdr3_aa: CASSLLETGVAGELFF
cdr3_nt: TGCGCCAGCAGCCTGCTGGAAACAGGGGTGGCCGGGGAGCTGTTTTTT

d_call: TRBD1
clone_size: .
j_call: TRBJ1-1
v_call: TRBV29-1
cdr3_aa: CSAENHQGANTEAFF
cdr3_nt: TGCAGCGCAGAGAATCACCAGGGGGCGAACACTGAAGCTTTCTTT

d_call: TRBD1
clone_size: .
j_call: TRBJ1-1
v_call: TRBV10-2
cdr3_aa: CASMDRLNTEAFF
cdr3_nt: TGCGCCAGCATGGACAGGCTGAACACTGAAGCTTTCTTT

d_call: TRBD2
clone_size: .
j_call: TRBJ2-3
v_call: TRBV29-1
cdr3_aa: CSVDQGTSGSDTQYF
cdr3_nt: TGCAGCGTTGATCAGGGAACTAGCGGGAGTGATACGCAGTATTTT

d_call: TRBD2
clone_size: .
j_call: TRBJ2-5
v_call: TRBV19
cdr3_aa: CASSQSGMVGETQYF
cdr3_nt: TGTGCCAGTAGTCAAAGCGGGATGGTCGGAGAGACCCAGTACTTC

d_call: TRBD2
clone_size: .
j_call: TRBJ2-2
v_call: TRBV19
cdr3_aa: CASSTDGTSGRGELFF
cdr3_nt: TGTGCCAGTAGTACGGACGGGACTAGCGGGAGGGGGGAGCTGTTTTTT

d_call: .
clone_size: once
j_call: TRBJ1-1
v_call: TRBV27
cdr3_aa: CASSLRTPAYGNTEAFF
cdr3_nt: TGTGCCAGCAGTCTACGGACACCGGCCTACGGGAACACTGAAGCTTTCTTT

d_call: TRBD1
clone_size: .
j_call: TRBJ1-1
v_call: TRBV28
cdr3_aa: CASRPGQGRTEAFF
cdr3_nt: TGTGCCAGCAGACCTGGACAGGGGAGGACTGAAGCTTTCTTT

d_call: TRBD2
clone_size: .
j_call: TRBJ2-4
v_call: TRBV6-7
cdr3_aa: CASSEWGLAGTLAKNIQYF
cdr3_nt: TGTGCCAGCAGTGAATGGGGACTAGCGGGAACGCTAGCCAAAAACATTCAGTACTTC